There are many counts of the clone carrying this TCR beta chain. By 5'RACE template switching, TCR cDNA was produced, with a universal primer site and UMIs added in the process. MiXCR, applied by TCRdb to the 5' RACE reads, yields one record per CDR3 protein. The table lists about 300,000 distinct CDR3 sequences, 7.5% to 9.5% of them singletons, with 3% to 4% in the top ten. Looked up from germline, CDR1 is SGHVS and CDR2 is FNYEAQ. The CDR3 sequence is 13 residues long. V lost 0 bases and J lost 3, with 6 bases in between. This sample is part of a study of T cells after yellow fever vaccination. The chain carries TRBV7-6 and TRBJ2-7; no reliable D call. The receptor's source is a young man who received the YFV17D yellow fever vaccine. Source: CD4+ T cells sorted from PBMCs, taken 5 days after the yellow fever booster vaccination. The CDR3 DNA reads TGTGCCAGCAGCTTAGCGCAAGGCTACGAGCAGTACTTC. Its protein is CASSLAQGYEQYF.